Below are 29 T cell receptor beta chains sequenced from a single sample in a study of T cell responses to AZD1222 COVID-19 vaccine. Sequenced by immunoSEQ multiplex PCR; TCRdb stores in-frame clones only, minus some. The top ten clones hold 4.1% of a sample with about 150,000 clones, roughly 80% of them seen once. This specimen consisted of peripheral blood, obtained on day 0 of AZD1222 vaccination. All receptors come from an adult in good health.

The gene calls are TRBV30 and TRBJ1-1; D gene ambiguous. Germline assignment: CDR1 GTSNPN and CDR2 SVGIG (reference sequence). V was cut by 5 bases and J by 5 bases, with 24 bases left in between. The length of the CDR3 is 16 residues. The CDR3 spells CAWGPNPDPPTTEAFF. CDR3 nucleotides: TGTGCCTGGGGGCCAAACCCAGATCCACCGACGACTGAAGCTTTCTTT.

The V call is TRBV5-1, the J call TRBJ1-3; 8 positions agree with TRBD1. The V gene's germline CDR1 is SGHRS and CDR2 YFSETQ. V was pared by 3 bases and J by 7 bases, with 9 bases of the junction left unmatched. The CDR3 contains 15 residues. The CDR3 DNA follows: TGCGCCAGCAGCTCAGACAGGGGTCGGTGGAACACCATATATTTT. Translation gives CASSSDRGRWNTIYF.

V usage is TRBV4-1 and J usage is TRBJ2-7; 12 bases agree with TRBD1. The length of the CDR3 is 15 residues. Trimming took 3 bases from V and 4 from J; bases not matched to a gene: 4. Germline V gene lookup returns CDR1 MGHRA and CDR2 YSYEKL. The CDR3 spells CASSQGQGAMYEQYF. CDR3 sequence (DNA): TGCGCCAGCAGCCAGGGACAGGGGGCGATGTACGAGCAGTACTTC.

This clone has just a few counts. This chain joins TRBV19 and TRBJ1-2; tentatively, D is TRBD1 (5 bases). The CDR3 consists of 14 residues. CDR1 and CDR2 from the germline V gene are LNHDA and SQIVND (reference sequence). V dropped 6 bases and J dropped 8 bases, with 19 bases sitting between them. Here the CDR3 DNA reads TGTGCCAGTAGACAAACAGGATTAACAAGGGGCTACACCTTC. It codes for CASRQTGLTRGYTF.

Note on this clone: The same CDR3 is also encoded by other DNA sequences in this sample. V is TRBV28 and J is TRBJ1-4, with unresolved D. The V end lost 3 bases, the J end lost 4 bases, and 12 bases lay between the germline ends. This CDR3 spans 15 amino acids. Per the germline V gene, CDR1 is MDHEN and CDR2 is SYDVKM. In nucleotides, the CDR3 is TGTGCCAGCAGTTTCTTAGGCGGGAATAATGAAAAACTGTTTTTT. This codes for CASSFLGGNNEKLFF.

The chain employs TRBV27 and TRBJ1-1; D call uncertain. The CDR3 contains 13 residues. Trimming removed 8 bases from V and 1 base from J, with 11 bases in between. Per germline, CDR1 MNHEY and CDR2 SMNVEV (reference sequence). CDR3 in amino acids: CASYYSRNTEAFF. The CDR3, as DNA: TGTGCCAGCTACTACAGCCGGAACACTGAAGCTTTCTTT.

The V call is TRBV2, the J call TRBJ1-1; no clear D. V dropped 6 bases and J dropped 7 bases, with 18 bases sitting between them. CDR1 and CDR2 from the germline V gene are SNHLY and FYNNEI. The CDR3 is made up of 14 amino acids. CDR3 coding DNA: TGTGCCAGCAGGTCGTCGTTGGCGCATGGTGAAGCTTTCTTT. The encoded protein is CASRSSLAHGEAFF.

The chain couples TRBV7-9 to TRBJ2-3; D ambiguous. Germline V gene lookup returns CDR1 SEHNR and CDR2 FQNEAQ (reference sequence). There are 12 residues in the CDR3. V dropped 5 bases and J dropped 6 bases, with 9 bases sitting between them. The CDR3 DNA follows: TGTGCCAGCAGCCCTAACTTGGATACGCAGTATTTT. It is translated as CASSPNLDTQYF.

This clone was recorded only once. A much larger clone sits a single nucleotide away, making a read error possible. Within the sample, other DNA sequences also encode this same CDR3. The chain joins TRBV9 to TRBJ2-7, with 9 positions matching TRBD2. V gave up 0 bases and J gave up 9 bases; unmatched junction bases: 10. Per the germline V gene, CDR1 is SGDLS and CDR2 is YYNGEE. CDR3 length: 15 residues. The CDR3 nucleotides are TGTGCCAGCAGCGTAGCCAGCGGGGGGTCCGGGGGGCAGTACTTC. Amino acid sequence: CASSVASGGSGGQYF.

This clone was seen just once. The rearrangement uses TRBV6-1 and TRBJ2-7; the D is unclear. CDR1 is MNHNS and CDR2 is SASEGT in the germline V gene. Deletions cut 1 base from V and 2 bases from J, with 9 bases between. The CDR3 sequence is 14 residues long. The CDR3 spells CASSEDWPAYEQYF. CDR3 nucleotide sequence: TGTGCCAGCAGTGAAGACTGGCCCGCCTACGAGCAGTACTTC.

This CDR3 is CASSLSIFGQGANTGELFF. The CDR3 DNA sequence: TGTGCCAGCAGCTTATCCATCTTTGGACAGGGTGCGAACACCGGGGAGCTGTTTTTT. V and J are TRBV7-3 and TRBJ2-2; 8 bases align to TRBD1. CDR3 length: 19 residues. The junction had 11 bases not matched to a gene; V was cut back by 2 bases and J by 0 bases. Germline CDR1 is SGHTA and CDR2 is FQGTGA. The whole variable domain, remainder taken from reference TRBV7-3 and TRBJ2-2, is GAGVSQTPSNKVTEKGKYVELRCDPISGHTALYWYRQSLGQGPEFLIYFQGTGAADDSGLPNDRFFAVRPEGSVSTLKIQRTERGDSAVYLCASSLSIFGQGANTGELFFGEGSRLTVL.

This rearrangement joins TRBV11-1 to TRBJ1-2; TRBD1 is a possible D gene (5 bases). Germline CDR1 and CDR2: SGHAT and FQDESV (reference sequence). The CDR3 consists of 13 residues. Trimming removed 5 bases at V and 8 bases at J, with 15 bases between. CDR3 coding DNA: TGTGCCAGCAGCGACAGCAAACTTAGGGGCTACACCTTC. This codes for CASSDSKLRGYTF.

This chain's CDR3 is CASSPRSPATGELFF. For the CDR3, the DNA is TGTGCCAGCTCACCACGTTCCCCCGCCACCGGGGAGCTGTTTTTT. V and J are TRBV18 and TRBJ2-2; D is unresolved. The CDR3 is made up of 15 amino acids. V lost 1 base and J 4 bases, leaving 10 bases between the germline ends. Germline assignment: CDR1 KGHSH and CDR2 LQKENI.

This chain connects TRBV12-3 or TRBV12-4 to TRBJ1-1; D unresolved. Trimming pared 2 bases from V and 2 bases from J, leaving 6 bases between. This CDR3 region has 13 residues. CDR3 in amino acids: CASSLKSNTEAFF. Written as DNA, the CDR3 is TGTGCCAGCAGTTTAAAATCTAACACTGAAGCTTTCTTT.

The chain employs TRBV5-4 and TRBJ1-1; 8 bases fit TRBD1. CDR3 length equals 16 residues. Germline V gives CDR1 SGHNT, CDR2 YYREEE (reference sequence). Trimming at V came to 3 bases and at J to 1 base, leaving 8 bases not matched to a gene. CDR3 region: CASSSLKGQANTEAFF. In DNA, the CDR3 is TGTGCCAGCAGCTCGCTAAAGGGACAGGCGAACACTGAAGCTTTCTTT.

The chain links TRBV2 to TRBJ1-1; tentatively, D is TRBD1 (6 bases). Germline-derived CDR1 and CDR2 are SNHLY and FYNNEI. V lost 7 bases and J lost 0, with 12 bases in between. This CDR3 spans 14 amino acids. The CDR3 loop is CASIRQGMNTEAFF. The CDR3 bases are TGTGCCAGCATTAGGCAGGGGATGAACACTGAAGCTTTCTTT.

The CDR3 bases are TGTGCCAGCAGCTTAGGAGGGGGACCGGCGGCTTTCTTT. It is translated as CASSLGGGPAAFF. This chain uses TRBV7-8 with TRBJ1-1; D might be TRBD1 (6 bases). V lost 1 base and J lost 11, with 14 bases in between. From germline, CDR1 is SGHVS and CDR2 FQNEAQ. The CDR3 sequence is 13 residues long. Drawing the rest from reference TRBV7-8 and TRBJ1-1, the complete variable domain is GAGVSQSPRYKVAKRGQDVALRCDPISGHVSLFWYQQALGQGPEFLTYFQNEAQLDKSGLPSDRFFAERPEGSVSTLKIQRTQQEDSAVYLCASSLGGGPAAFFGQGTRLTVV.

This chain links TRBV6-5 with TRBJ2-1, with TRBD2 matching over 8 bases. This CDR3 is 15 amino acids long. After removal of 6 bases from V and 3 bases from J, the junction contained 7 bases not matched to a gene. CDR1 MNHEY and CDR2 SVGAGI come from the germline V gene. In DNA form, the CDR3 reads TGTGCCAGCAGATATAGCGGGGACGACTACAATGAGCAGTTCTTC. This sequence encodes CASRYSGDDYNEQFF.

The V call is TRBV4-1, the J call TRBJ2-5; 10 nucleotides line up with TRBD2. Trimming removed 3 bases from V and 5 bases from J; junction bases left unmatched: 15. This CDR3 spans 18 amino acids. Germline V CDR1 and CDR2: MGHRA, YSYEKL. Here the CDR3 reads CASSHDGRLAGRGETQYF. CDR3 DNA: TGCGCCAGCAGCCACGATGGAAGACTAGCGGGTCGGGGGGAGACCCAGTACTTC.

Of note for this clone: Germline is not matched at one junction end, which may reflect a read error. The gene calls are TRBV7-9 and TRBJ1-5; D not certain. CDR1 and CDR2 from the germline V gene are SEHNR and FQNEAQ (reference sequence). CDR3 length: 13 residues. The CDR3 region has the DNA TGTGCCAGCAGTTTAGTCGAGAATCAGCCCCAGCATTTT. Protein product: CASSLVENQPQHF.

CDR3 amino acids: CASSSGLLNYGYTF. The DNA for the CDR3 is TGCGCCAGCAGCTCGGGACTTCTTAACTATGGCTACACCTTC. The chain carries TRBV5-1 and TRBJ1-2; perhaps TRBD1 as D (5 bases). The V and J ends lost 3 bases and 1 base respectively, with 10 bases between them. Germline CDR1 SGHRS, CDR2 YFSETQ. This CDR3 has 14 residues.

To note about this clone: Other DNA sequences in the same sample also yield this CDR3. CDR3 protein: CASSLQGSTEAFF. The DNA of the CDR3 is TGCGCCAGCAGTTTACAGGGGAGTACTGAAGCTTTCTTT. V is TRBV5-1 and J is TRBJ1-1, with 7 bases identical to TRBD1. Trimming at V came to 5 bases and at J to 5 bases, leaving 6 bases not matched to a gene. The CDR3 contains 13 residues. Per germline, CDR1 SGHRS and CDR2 YFSETQ.

The rearrangement uses TRBV6-5 and TRBJ2-3; a weak D match, TRBD2 (7 bases). The V gene lost 9 bases and the J gene lost 5 bases, with 15 bases spanning the gap. The CDR3 has 13 amino acids. CDR1 and CDR2 (germline): MNHEY, SVGAGI. The chain's CDR3 is CASLRGAIDTQYF. As DNA, the CDR3 is TGTGCCAGTCTCCGGGGGGCCATAGATACGCAGTATTTT.

The V gene is TRBV4-1, the J gene TRBJ2-3; D ambiguous. The germline V gene encodes CDR1 MGHRA and CDR2 YSYEKL. The CDR3 loop spans 11 amino acids. V was trimmed by 8 bases and J by 2 bases, leaving 5 bases between them. In DNA form, the CDR3 reads TGCGCCAGCGAGCACACAGATACGCAGTATTTT. This codes for CASEHTDTQYF.

This clone has only a few counts. The rearrangement uses TRBV18 and TRBJ1-5; 7 bases match TRBD1. V was pared by 6 bases and J by 11 bases, with 10 bases of the junction left unmatched. This CDR3 spans 13 amino acids. The germline V gene has CDR1 KGHSH and CDR2 LQKENI. CDR3 loop: CASSPSKTGTQHF. In DNA, the CDR3 is TGTGCCAGCTCCCCATCGAAGACAGGGACCCAGCATTTT.

The chain couples TRBV4-1 to TRBJ1-6; 9 bases agree with TRBD1. This CDR3 region has 16 residues. Germline CDR1 reads MGHRA; CDR2 reads YSYEKL. V gave up 2 bases and J gave up 10 bases; unmatched junction bases: 9. CDR3 bases: TGCGCCAGCAGCCAATCGGGACAGGGATTTTGGTCACCCCTCCACTTT. It codes for CASSQSGQGFWSPLHF.

This clone came up a few times. The gene calls are TRBV3-1 (or the pseudogene TRBV3-2) and TRBJ1-4; D unclear. V lost 0 bases, J lost 7 bases, and 12 bases lay in between. The CDR3 covers 15 residues. The V gene's germline CDR1 is LGHDT and CDR2 YNNKEL (reference sequence). As DNA, the CDR3 is TGTGCCAGCAGCCAAGAAAGGGCTAACGGTGAAAAACTGTTTTTT. This codes for CASSQERANGEKLFF.

The chain carries TRBV30 and TRBJ1-1; the D gene is possibly TRBD1 (6 bases). This CDR3 contains 13 residues. Trimming took off 3 bases at V and 4 bases at J, with 12 bases between the two ends. The germline V gene encodes CDR1 GTSNPN and CDR2 SVGIG (reference sequence). The CDR3 here is CAWSGGYSTEAFF. The DNA for the CDR3 is TGTGCCTGGAGCGGGGGCTATAGCACTGAAGCTTTCTTT.

The rearrangement uses TRBV27 and TRBJ2-2; perhaps TRBD2 as D (7 bases). The CDR3 has 14 residues. From germline, CDR1 is MNHEY and CDR2 SMNVEV (reference sequence). V lost 3 bases and J lost 4, with 9 bases in between. The chain's CDR3 is CASSFGGRTGELFF. CDR3 DNA sequence: TGTGCCAGCAGTTTCGGGGGGCGCACCGGGGAGCTGTTTTTT.